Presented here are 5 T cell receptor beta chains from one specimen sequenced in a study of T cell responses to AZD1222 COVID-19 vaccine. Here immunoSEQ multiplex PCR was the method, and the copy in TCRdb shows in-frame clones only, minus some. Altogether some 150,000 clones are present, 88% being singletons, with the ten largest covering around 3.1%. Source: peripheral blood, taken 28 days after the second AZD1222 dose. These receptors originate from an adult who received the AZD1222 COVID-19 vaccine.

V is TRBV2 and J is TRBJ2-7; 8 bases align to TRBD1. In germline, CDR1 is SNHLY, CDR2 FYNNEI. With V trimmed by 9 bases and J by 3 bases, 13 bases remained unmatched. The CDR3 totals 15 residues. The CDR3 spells CASDGTGGFRYEQYF. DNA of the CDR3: TGTGCCAGTGACGGGACAGGCGGTTTCCGCTACGAGCAGTACTTC.

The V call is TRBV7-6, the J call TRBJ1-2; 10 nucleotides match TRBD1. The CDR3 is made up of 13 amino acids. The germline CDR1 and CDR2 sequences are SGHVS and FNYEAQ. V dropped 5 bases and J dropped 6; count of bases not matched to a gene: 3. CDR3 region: CASSMTGGNGYTF. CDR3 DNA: TGTGCCAGCAGCATGACAGGGGGCAATGGCTACACCTTC.

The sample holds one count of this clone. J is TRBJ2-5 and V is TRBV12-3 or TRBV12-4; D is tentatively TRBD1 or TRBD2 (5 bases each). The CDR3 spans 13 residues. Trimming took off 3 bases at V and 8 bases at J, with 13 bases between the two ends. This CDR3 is CASSLGDLFTQYF. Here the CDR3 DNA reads TGTGCCAGCAGTTTGGGGGACCTTTTTACCCAGTACTTC.

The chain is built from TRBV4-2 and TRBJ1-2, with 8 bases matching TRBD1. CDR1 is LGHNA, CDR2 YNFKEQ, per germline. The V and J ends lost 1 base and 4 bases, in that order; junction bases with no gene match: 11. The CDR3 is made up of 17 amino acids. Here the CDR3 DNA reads TGTGCCAGCAGCCAAGGGGGTTTGGACAGGGCTGGCTATGGCTACACCTTC. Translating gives CASSQGGLDRAGYGYTF.

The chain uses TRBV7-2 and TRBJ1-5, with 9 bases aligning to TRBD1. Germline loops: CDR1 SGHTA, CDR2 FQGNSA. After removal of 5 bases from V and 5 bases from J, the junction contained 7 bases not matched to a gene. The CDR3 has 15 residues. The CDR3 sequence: CASSAPDRGYQPQHF. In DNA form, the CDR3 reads TGTGCCAGCAGCGCCCCCGACAGGGGGTATCAGCCCCAGCATTTT.